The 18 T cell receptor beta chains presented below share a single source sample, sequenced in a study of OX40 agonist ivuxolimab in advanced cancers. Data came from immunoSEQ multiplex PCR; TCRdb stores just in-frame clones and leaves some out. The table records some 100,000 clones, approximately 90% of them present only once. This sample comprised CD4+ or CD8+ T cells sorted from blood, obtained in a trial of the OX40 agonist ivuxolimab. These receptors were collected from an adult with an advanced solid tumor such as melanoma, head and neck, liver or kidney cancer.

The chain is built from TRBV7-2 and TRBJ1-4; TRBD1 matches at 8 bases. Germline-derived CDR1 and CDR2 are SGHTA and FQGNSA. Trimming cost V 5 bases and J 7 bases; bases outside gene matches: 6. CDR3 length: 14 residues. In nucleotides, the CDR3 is TGTGCCAGCAGCCCTGACAGGGGTGCTGAAAAACTGTTTTTT. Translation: CASSPDRGAEKLFF.

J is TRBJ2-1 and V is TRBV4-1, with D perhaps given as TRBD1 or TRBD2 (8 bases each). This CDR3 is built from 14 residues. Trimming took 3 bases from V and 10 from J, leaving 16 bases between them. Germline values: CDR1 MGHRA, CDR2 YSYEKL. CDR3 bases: TGCGCCAGCAGCCAGGACAGGGTAGCGGGGGAGCAGTTCTTC. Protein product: CASSQDRVAGEQFF.

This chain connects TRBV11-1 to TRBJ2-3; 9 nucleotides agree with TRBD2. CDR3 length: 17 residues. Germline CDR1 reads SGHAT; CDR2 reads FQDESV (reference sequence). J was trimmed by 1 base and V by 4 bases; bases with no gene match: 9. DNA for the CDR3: TGTGCCAGCAGCTCCCTCTCTAGCGGGGCCCGCACAGATACGCAGTATTTT. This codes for CASSSLSSGARTDTQYF. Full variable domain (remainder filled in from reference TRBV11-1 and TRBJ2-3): EAEVAQSPRYKITEKSQAVAFWCDPISGHATLYWYRQILGQGPELLVQFQDESVVDDSQLPKDRFSAERLKGVDSTLKIQPAELGDSAMYLCASSSLSSGARTDTQYFGPGTRLTVL.

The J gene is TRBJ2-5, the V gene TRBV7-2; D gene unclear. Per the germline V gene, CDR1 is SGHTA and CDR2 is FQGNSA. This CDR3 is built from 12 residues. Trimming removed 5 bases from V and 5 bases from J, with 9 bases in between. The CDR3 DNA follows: TGTGCCAGCAGCATCAGTGGGGAGACCCAGTACTTC. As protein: CASSISGETQYF.

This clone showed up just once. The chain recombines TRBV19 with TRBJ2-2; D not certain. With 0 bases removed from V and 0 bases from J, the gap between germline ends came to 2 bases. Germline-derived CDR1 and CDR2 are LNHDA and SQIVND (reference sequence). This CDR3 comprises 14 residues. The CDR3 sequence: CASSIDANTGELFF. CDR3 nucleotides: TGTGCCAGTAGTATAGACGCGAACACCGGGGAGCTGTTTTTT.

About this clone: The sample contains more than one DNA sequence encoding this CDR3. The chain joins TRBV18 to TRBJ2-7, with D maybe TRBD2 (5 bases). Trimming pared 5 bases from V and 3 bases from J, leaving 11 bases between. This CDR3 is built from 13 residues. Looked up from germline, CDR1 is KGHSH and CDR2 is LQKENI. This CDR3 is CASSIPGSYEQYF. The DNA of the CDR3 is TGTGCCAGCTCAATCCCGGGAAGCTACGAGCAGTACTTC.

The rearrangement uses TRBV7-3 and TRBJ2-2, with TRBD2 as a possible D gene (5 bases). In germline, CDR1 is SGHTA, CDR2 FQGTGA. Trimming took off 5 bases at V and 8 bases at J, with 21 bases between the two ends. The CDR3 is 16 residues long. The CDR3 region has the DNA TGTGCCAGCAGCCTAAAGGAGACTACCCGTTATGGGGAGCTGTTTTTT. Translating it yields CASSLKETTRYGELFF. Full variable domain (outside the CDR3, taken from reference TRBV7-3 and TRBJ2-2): GAGVSQTPSNKVTEKGKYVELRCDPISGHTALYWYRQSLGQGPEFLIYFQGTGAADDSGLPNDRFFAVRPEGSVSTLKIQRTERGDSAVYLCASSLKETTRYGELFFGEGSRLTVL.

CDR3 amino acids: CASSLAGRDETQYF. In DNA form, the CDR3 reads TGTGCCAGCAGCTTAGCAGGGAGGGATGAGACCCAGTACTTC. The J gene is TRBJ2-5, the V gene TRBV7-7, with TRBD2 matching over 7 bases. The germline CDR1 and CDR2 sequences are SSHAT and FNYEAQ (reference sequence). J lost 5 bases, V lost 0 bases, and 3 bases had no gene match. CDR3 length: 14 residues.

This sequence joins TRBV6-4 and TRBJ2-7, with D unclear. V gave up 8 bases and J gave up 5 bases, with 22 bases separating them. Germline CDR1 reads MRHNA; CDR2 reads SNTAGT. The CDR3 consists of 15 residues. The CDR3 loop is CASGSGGDKPHEQYF. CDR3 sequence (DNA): TGTGCCAGCGGGTCGGGTGGCGACAAACCCCACGAGCAGTACTTC.

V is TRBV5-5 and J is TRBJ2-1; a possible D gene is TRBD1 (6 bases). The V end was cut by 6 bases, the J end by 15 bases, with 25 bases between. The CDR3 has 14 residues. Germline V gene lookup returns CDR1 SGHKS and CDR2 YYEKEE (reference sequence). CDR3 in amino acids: CASTAGAGQGKLFF. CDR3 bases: TGTGCCAGCACAGCTGGAGCTGGGCAGGGGAAGCTGTTCTTC.

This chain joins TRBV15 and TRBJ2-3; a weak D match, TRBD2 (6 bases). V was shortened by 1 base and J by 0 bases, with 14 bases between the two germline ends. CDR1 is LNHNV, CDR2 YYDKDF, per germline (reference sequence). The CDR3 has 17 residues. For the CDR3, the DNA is TGTGCCACCAGCAGAGTCGTCCTTAGCGGTAGCACAGATACGCAGTATTTT. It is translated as CATSRVVLSGSTDTQYF.

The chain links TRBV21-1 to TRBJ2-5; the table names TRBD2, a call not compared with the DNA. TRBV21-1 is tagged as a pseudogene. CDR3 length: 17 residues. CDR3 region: CASSTGTSGRARETQYF. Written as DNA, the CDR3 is TGTGCCAGCAGCACCGGGACTAGCGGGAGGGCCAGGGAGACCCAGTACTTC.

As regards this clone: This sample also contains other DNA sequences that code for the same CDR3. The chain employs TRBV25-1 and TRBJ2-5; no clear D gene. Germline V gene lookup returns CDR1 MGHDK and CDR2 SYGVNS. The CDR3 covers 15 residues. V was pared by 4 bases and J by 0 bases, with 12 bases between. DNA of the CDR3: TGTGCCAGCAGTGCCCCCCGTCTGTACCAAGAGACCCAGTACTTC. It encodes CASSAPRLYQETQYF.

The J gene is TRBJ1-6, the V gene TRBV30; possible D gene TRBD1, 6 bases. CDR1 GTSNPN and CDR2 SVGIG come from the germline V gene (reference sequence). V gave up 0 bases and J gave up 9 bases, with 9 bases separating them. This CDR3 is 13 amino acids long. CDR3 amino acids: CAWSVRGFSPLHF. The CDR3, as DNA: TGTGCCTGGAGTGTAAGGGGGTTTTCACCCCTCCACTTT.

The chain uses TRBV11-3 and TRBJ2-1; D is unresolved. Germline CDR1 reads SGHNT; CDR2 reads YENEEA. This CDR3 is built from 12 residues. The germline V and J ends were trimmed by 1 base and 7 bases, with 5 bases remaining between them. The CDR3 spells CASSLGRNEQFF. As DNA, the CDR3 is TGTGCCAGCAGCTTAGGTAGAAATGAGCAGTTCTTC.

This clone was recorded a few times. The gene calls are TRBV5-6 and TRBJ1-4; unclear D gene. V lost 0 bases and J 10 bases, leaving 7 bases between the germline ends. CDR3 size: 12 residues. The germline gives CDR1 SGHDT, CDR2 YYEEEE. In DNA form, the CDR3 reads TGTGCCAGCAGCTTGGTTCCTGGAAAACTGTTTTTT. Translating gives CASSLVPGKLFF.

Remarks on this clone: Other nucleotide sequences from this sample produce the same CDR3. The CDR3 here is CASSIGQGAYEQYF. In DNA form, the CDR3 reads TGTGCCAGTAGTATTGGACAGGGGGCCTACGAGCAGTACTTC. V and J are TRBV19 and TRBJ2-7; 10 nucleotides align to TRBD1. This CDR3 is built from 14 residues. V lost 3 bases and J lost 2; bases outside the gene matches: 1. In germline, CDR1 is LNHDA, CDR2 SQIVND (reference sequence).

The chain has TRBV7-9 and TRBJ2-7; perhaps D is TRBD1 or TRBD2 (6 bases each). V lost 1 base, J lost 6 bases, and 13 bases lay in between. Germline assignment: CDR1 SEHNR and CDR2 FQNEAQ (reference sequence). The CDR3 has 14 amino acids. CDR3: CASSLGTGAGEQYF. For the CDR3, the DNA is TGTGCCAGCAGCTTAGGTACGGGGGCGGGCGAGCAGTACTTC. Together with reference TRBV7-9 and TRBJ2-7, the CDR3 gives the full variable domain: DTGVSQNPRHKITKRGQNVTFRCDPISEHNRLYWYRQTLGQGPEFLTYFQNEAQLEKSRLLSDRFSAERPKGSFSTLEIQRTEQGDSAMYLCASSLGTGAGEQYFGPGTRLTVT.